This is a list of T cell receptor beta chains from one sample in a study of cytomegalovirus exposure and HLA in healthy donors. Produced via immunoSEQ multiplex PCR; TCRdb's table is partial and in-frame only. Of about 200,000 clones listed, about 79% are singletons. Sequenced input: PBMCs. The source of these receptors is a boy younger than 10 in good health and CMV-seronegative. Both conserved end residues are part of each CDR3. D genes are given only for firm matches. The listing skips clone size in some rows; elsewhere it reads once, few, many or a size class.

V	size	J	D	CDR3	DNA
TRBV7-2	few	TRBJ2-2	NA	CASSRDIRNTGELFF	TGTGCCAGCAGCCGGGACATCAGAAACACCGGGGAGCTGTTTTTT
TRBV7-9	NA	TRBJ1-2	NA	CASSGSGNNYGYTF	TGTGCCAGCAGCGGATCCGGGAATAACTATGGCTATACCTTC
TRBV5-1	once	TRBJ2-3	TRBD2	CASSRAAGANTDTQYF	TGCGCCAGCAGCCGCGCAGCGGGGGCTAACACAGATACGCAGTATTTT
TRBV4-3	NA	TRBJ1-2	NA	CASSLTKNDYGYTF	TGCGCCAGCAGCCTAACTAAAAATGACTATGGCTACACCTTC
TRBV4-1	NA	TRBJ1-2	NA	CASSRTFRTLYGYTF	TGCGCCAGCAGCCGTACGTTCCGGACTTTATATGGCTACACCTTC
TRBV4-1	NA	TRBJ2-1	TRBD1	CASSQPARDSPAGQFF	TGCGCCAGCAGCCAACCAGCTCGGGACAGCCCCGCCGGGCAGTTCTTC
TRBV19	NA	TRBJ2-3	NA	CASSRKGDTQYF	TGTGCCAGTAGTCGAAAGGGGGATACGCAGTATTTT
TRBV7-7	once	TRBJ2-1	TRBD2	CASSPSSGAPYNEQFF	TGTGCTAGCAGCCCCTCTAGCGGGGCCCCCTACAATGAGCAGTTCTTC
TRBV7-2	NA	TRBJ1-4	TRBD1	CASSFDRGNEKLFF	TGTGCCAGCAGCTTTGACAGGGGGAACGAAAAACTGTTTTTT
TRBV4-1	NA	TRBJ2-1	TRBD1	CASSQILTGGNNEQFF	TGCGCCAGCAGCCAAATCCTGACAGGGGGAAACAATGAGCAGTTCTTC
TRBV7-9	NA	TRBJ1-2	NA	CASSYGQLNYGYTF	TGTGCCAGCAGCTACGGACAGCTTAACTATGGCTACACCTTC
TRBV27	NA	TRBJ1-1	TRBD1	CASSVTGETEAFF	TGTGCCAGCAGTGTGACAGGGGAGACTGAAGCTTTCTTT
TRBV6-5	NA	TRBJ1-6	TRBD1	CASSKTGISNSPLHF	TGTGCCAGCAGTAAGACAGGGATTTCTAATTCACCCCTCCACTTT
TRBV18	NA	TRBJ1-1	TRBD1	CASSPGQGATEAFF	TGTGCCAGCTCGCCTGGACAGGGGGCCACTGAAGCTTTCTTT
TRBV19	NA	TRBJ2-3	TRBD2	CASSIGGTSPYF	TGTGCCAGTAGTATAGGCGGGACTAGTCCGTATTTT
TRBV6-5	NA	TRBJ1-1	TRBD1	CASSRTGEAEAFF	TGTGCCAGCAGTCGGACAGGGGAAGCTGAAGCTTTCTTT
TRBV4-3	NA	TRBJ2-3	TRBD2	CVSSQGWSGGAGTDTQYF	TGCGTCAGCAGCCAAGGGTGGAGCGGGGGGGCCGGGACAGATACGCAGTATTTT
TRBV6-5	NA	TRBJ1-2	NA	CASRPTGNYGYTF	TGTGCCAGCAGACCTACAGGAAACTATGGCTACACCTTC
TRBV11-2	NA	TRBJ2-5	NA	CASSRGGAPQQETQYF	TGTGCCAGCAGCCGCGGTGGCGCGCCGCAGCAAGAGACCCAGTACTTC
TRBV7-2	NA	TRBJ2-7	TRBD1	CASSSPGQGRTYEQYF	TGTGCCAGCAGCTCTCCGGGACAGGGTAGAACCTACGAGCAGTACTTC
TRBV7-9	NA	TRBJ1-3	NA	CASSLVQAGEGTIYF	TGTGCCAGCAGCTTAGTACAGGCGGGGGAAGGCACCATATATTTT
TRBV4-2	NA	TRBJ2-7	NA	CASSQVQAEDEQYF	TGTGCCAGCAGCCAAGTCCAAGCGGAGGACGAGCAGTACTTC
TRBV4-1	NA	TRBJ1-5	NA	CASSLFGTLQPQHF	TGCGCCAGCAGCCTTTTCGGGACACTTCAGCCCCAGCATTTT
TRBV9	once	TRBJ1-1	TRBD1	CASSTGTVSEAFF	TGTGCCAGCAGCACGGGGACAGTATCTGAAGCTTTCTTT
TRBV7-2	NA	TRBJ2-7	TRBD2	CASSLSAGASYEQYF	TGTGCCAGCAGCTTATCAGCGGGGGCCTCCTACGAGCAGTACTTC
TRBV15	NA	TRBJ1-1	TRBD1	CATSWYRGNTEAFF	TGTGCCACCAGCTGGTACAGGGGGAACACTGAAGCTTTCTTT
TRBV5-4	NA	TRBJ2-5	NA	CASSSADPQEAQYF	TGTGCCAGCAGCAGTGCGGATCCTCAAGAGGCCCAGTACTTC
TRBV18	few	TRBJ1-5	NA	CASSPLGQRNQPQHF	TGTGCCAGCTCACCACTTGGACAGCGGAATCAGCCCCAGCATTTT
TRBV6-6	NA	TRBJ2-3	NA	CASGSSPSTDTQYF	TGTGCCAGCGGTAGTAGCCCCAGCACAGATACGCAGTATTTT
TRBV6-1	NA	TRBJ2-1	TRBD2	CAVKSGGSSYNEQFF	TGTGCCGTTAAAAGCGGGGGGTCCTCCTACAATGAGCAGTTCTTC
TRBV7-3	NA	TRBJ1-2	TRBD1	CASSLTPGGYYGYTF	TGTGCCAGCAGCTTAACCCCAGGGGGATACTATGGCTACACCTTC
TRBV5-1	NA	TRBJ1-1	NA	CASSRREGTEAFF	TGCGCCAGCAGCCGGCGGGAGGGCACTGAAGCTTTCTTT
TRBV5-1	NA	TRBJ1-2	TRBD1	CASSSSGGDGYTF	TGCGCCAGCAGCTCCTCAGGGGGCGATGGCTACACCTTC
TRBV21-1	NA	TRBJ1-2	NA	CAPTNIALQGEGGYTF	TGTGCCCCCACAAATATAGCATTACAGGGGGAAGGTGGCTACACCTTC
TRBV18	NA	TRBJ2-5	NA	CATGGRQETQYF	TGTGCCACCGGGGGTCGCCAAGAGACCCAGTACTTC
TRBV4-2	few	TRBJ2-3	NA	CASSQGAESTDTQYF	TGTGCCAGCAGCCAAGGGGCTGAGAGCACAGATACGCAGTATTTT
TRBV6-1	NA	TRBJ1-4	TRBD1	CASNTDRLNEKLFF	TGTGCCAGCAACACGGACAGGCTTAATGAAAAACTGTTTTTT
TRBV29-1	NA	TRBJ2-1	TRBD2	CSVRSGGHFNEQFF	TGCAGCGTTAGATCGGGGGGGCATTTCAATGAGCAGTTCTTC
TRBV4-3	NA	TRBJ2-5	TRBD2	CASSPHQGGLAGGRETQYF	TGCGCCAGCAGCCCACATCAGGGGGGACTAGCGGGGGGGAGAGAGACCCAGTACTTC
TRBV6-1	NA	TRBJ2-5	TRBD2	CASRTRGGAGETQYF	TGTGCCAGCAGAACCCGCGGGGGGGCTGGGGAGACCCAGTACTTC
TRBV2	few	TRBJ1-2	TRBD1	CASSPRGQGPDGYTF	TGTGCCAGCAGTCCGCGGGGACAGGGGCCCGATGGCTACACCTTC